This T cell receptor beta chain was recovered during a study of blood T cells in healthy people across ages. The CDR3 contains 12 residues. A word on this clonotype: Its specificity is not known.

Primed by a sample-barcoded 5' primer and a J-beta primer mix, a second PCR proceeded for roughly 6 to 12 cycles. One entry per CDR3 protein, called by TCRdb with MiXCR from the 5' RACE reads. This sample carries about 1 million distinct CDR3 sequences, 35% to 50% of them seen once, and the ten largest clones take approximately 20%. General observations from the study: Both naive CD4+ cell counts and diversity were greater in long-lived donors than in aged donors.

The chain carries TRBV21-1 and TRBJ2-1. TRBV21-1 is assigned pseudogene status. Sequencing was performed on blood. The sequence came from a woman aged 55-69 years in good health. CDR3 residues: CASMVANNEQFF. In DNA, the CDR3 is TGTGCCAGCATGGTAGCTAACAATGAGCAGTTCTTC.